The source of this T cell receptor beta chain is a study of blood T cell repertoires in COVID-19. Across the study: The cDNA or gDNA used as material had been derived from T cells, B-cell-depleted T cells, or PBMCs.

The CDR3 contains 17 residues. V was shortened by 1 base and J by 2 bases, with 16 bases between the two germline ends. Per germline, CDR1 LGHDT and CDR2 YNNKEL (reference sequence). Per the original methods: Reference gene primer amplification gave nucleated cell count estimates. Libraries were prepared by immunoSEQ multiplex PCR; TCRdb keeps only in-frame clonotypes and omits some of them. The D gene and trimming were derived from the DNA, and the V and J assignments and clone size from that table. The sample lists roughly 230,000 clones; about 82% were seen once. Patients in Seattle were enrolled during active infection, then followed longitudinally.

The chain has TRBV3-1 (or the pseudogene TRBV3-2) and TRBJ2-3; perhaps TRBD2 as D (6 bases). Sequences were obtained from peripheral blood. The clonotype originates from a man aged 50-59 years with COVID-19, enrolled during active disease. CDR3 in DNA: TGTGCCAGCAGCCAAGTTCGCGGGGCTAAACCCACAGATACGCAGTATTTT. It translates to CASSQVRGAKPTDTQYF.